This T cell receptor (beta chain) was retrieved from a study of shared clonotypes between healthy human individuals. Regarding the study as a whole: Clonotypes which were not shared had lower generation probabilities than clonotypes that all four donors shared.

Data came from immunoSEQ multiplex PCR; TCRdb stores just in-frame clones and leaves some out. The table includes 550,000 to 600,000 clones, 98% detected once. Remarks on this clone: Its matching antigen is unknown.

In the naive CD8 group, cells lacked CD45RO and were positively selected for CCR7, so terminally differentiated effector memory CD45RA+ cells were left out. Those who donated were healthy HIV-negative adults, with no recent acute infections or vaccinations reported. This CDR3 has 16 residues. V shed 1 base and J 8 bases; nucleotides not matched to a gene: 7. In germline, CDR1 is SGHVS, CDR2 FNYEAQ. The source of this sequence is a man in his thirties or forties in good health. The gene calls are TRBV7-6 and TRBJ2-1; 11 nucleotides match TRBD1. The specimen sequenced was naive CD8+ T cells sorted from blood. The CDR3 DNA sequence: TGTGCCAGCAGCTTAGTTTGGACAGGGGGCAGCGATGAGCAGTTCTTC. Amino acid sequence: CASSLVWTGGSDEQFF.